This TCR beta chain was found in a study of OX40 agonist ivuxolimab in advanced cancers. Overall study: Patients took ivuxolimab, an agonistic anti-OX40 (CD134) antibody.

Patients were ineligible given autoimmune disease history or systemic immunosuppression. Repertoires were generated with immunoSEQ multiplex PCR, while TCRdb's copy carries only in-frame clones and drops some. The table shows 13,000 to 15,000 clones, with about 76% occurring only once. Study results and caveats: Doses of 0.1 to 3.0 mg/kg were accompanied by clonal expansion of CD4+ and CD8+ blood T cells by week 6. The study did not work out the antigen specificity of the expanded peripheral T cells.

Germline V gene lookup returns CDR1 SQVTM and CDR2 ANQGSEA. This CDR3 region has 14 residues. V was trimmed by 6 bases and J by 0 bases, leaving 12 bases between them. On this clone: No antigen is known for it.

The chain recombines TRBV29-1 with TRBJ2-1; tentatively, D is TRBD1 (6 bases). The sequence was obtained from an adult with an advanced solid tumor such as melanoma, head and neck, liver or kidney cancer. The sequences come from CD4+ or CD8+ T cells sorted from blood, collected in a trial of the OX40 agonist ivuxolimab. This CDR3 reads CSVTGIGSYNEQFF. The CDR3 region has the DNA TGCAGCGTAACAGGGATCGGCTCCTACAATGAGCAGTTCTTC.